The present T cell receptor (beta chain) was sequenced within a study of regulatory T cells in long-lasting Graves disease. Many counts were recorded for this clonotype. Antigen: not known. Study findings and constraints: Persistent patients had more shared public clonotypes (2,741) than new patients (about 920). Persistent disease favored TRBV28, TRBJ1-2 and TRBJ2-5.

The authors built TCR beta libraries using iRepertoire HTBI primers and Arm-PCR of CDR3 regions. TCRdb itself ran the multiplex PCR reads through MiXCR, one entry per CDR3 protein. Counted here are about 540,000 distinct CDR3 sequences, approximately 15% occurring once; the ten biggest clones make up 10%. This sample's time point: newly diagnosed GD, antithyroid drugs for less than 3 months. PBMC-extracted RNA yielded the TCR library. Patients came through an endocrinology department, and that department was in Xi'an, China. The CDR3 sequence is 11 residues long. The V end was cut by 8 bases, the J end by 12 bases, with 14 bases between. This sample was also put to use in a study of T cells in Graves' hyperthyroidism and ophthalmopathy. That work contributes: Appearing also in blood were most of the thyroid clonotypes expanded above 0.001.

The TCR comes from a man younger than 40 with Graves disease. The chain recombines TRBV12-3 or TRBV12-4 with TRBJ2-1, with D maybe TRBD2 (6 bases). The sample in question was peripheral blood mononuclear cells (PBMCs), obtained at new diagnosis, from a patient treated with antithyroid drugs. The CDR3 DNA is TGTGCCAGCGCGACCCGGGACTGGCAGTTCTTC. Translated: CASATRDWQFF.